This entry lists 20 T cell receptor beta chains sequenced from one sample in a study of blood T cell repertoires in COVID-19. Libraries were prepared by immunoSEQ multiplex PCR; TCRdb keeps only in-frame clonotypes and omits some of them. The sample lists about 350,000 clones, roughly 90% occurring once. Sequenced input: peripheral blood. The source of these receptors is a woman in her sixties or seventies with COVID-19, enrolled during active disease.

V is TRBV5-1 and J is TRBJ1-4; no reliable D call. Trimming left V 0 bases short and J 5 bases short, with 11 bases between. Looked up from germline, CDR1 is SGHRS and CDR2 is YFSETQ. This CDR3 has 15 amino acids. Here the CDR3 reads CASSLGLIINEKLFF. The CDR3 nucleotides are TGCGCCAGCAGCTTGGGACTGATTATCAATGAAAAACTGTTTTTT.

The chain is built from TRBV25-1 and TRBJ1-1; D call uncertain. The CDR3 is made up of 13 amino acids. Trimming stripped 6 bases from V and 1 base from J, with 9 bases between. Germline CDR1 MGHDK, CDR2 SYGVNS. CDR3 sequence (DNA): TGTGCCAGCAGAGCCCCGGGGAACACTGAAGCTTTCTTT. It is translated as CASRAPGNTEAFF.

CDR3 in amino acids: CASSRLAGESNEQFF. The CDR3 coding sequence is TGTGCCAGCTCACGGCTAGCGGGGGAAAGCAATGAGCAGTTCTTC. The rearrangement links TRBV18 to TRBJ2-1; 10 bases align to TRBD2. CDR1 is KGHSH, CDR2 LQKENI, per germline. The CDR3 covers 15 residues. V lost 4 bases, J lost 6 bases, and 6 bases stayed unmatched.

This CDR3 reads CASSPPGTGLFTQYF. CDR3 bases: TGTGCCAGCTCACCACCCGGGACAGGGCTATTTACGCAGTATTTT. This chain uses TRBV18 with TRBJ2-3, with 9 bases identical to TRBD1. V lost 0 bases and J lost 8; bases outside the gene matches: 6. This CDR3 region has 15 residues. Per the germline V gene, CDR1 is KGHSH and CDR2 is LQKENI.

The V gene is TRBV5-4, the J gene TRBJ1-2; D remains unclear. Trimming shortened V by 6 bases and J by 1 base, and 13 bases separated the two germline ends. The CDR3 loop spans 14 amino acids. In germline, CDR1 is SGHNT, CDR2 YYREEE (reference sequence). CDR3 amino acids: CASTTANVNYGYTF. The CDR3 DNA reads as TGTGCCAGCACAACAGCAAACGTTAACTATGGCTACACCTTC.

V and J are TRBV27 and TRBJ1-5; the D gene is possibly TRBD1 (6 bases). Trimming removed 8 bases from V and 4 bases from J, with 15 bases in between. Germline CDR1 and CDR2: MNHEY and SMNVEV (reference sequence). The CDR3 runs to 14 residues. CDR3 nucleotide sequence: TGTGCCAGCGGATCCGGGACATATAATCAGCCCCAGCATTTT. Protein sequence: CASGSGTYNQPQHF.

The CDR3 nucleotides are TGTGCCATCAGTGAGTCGATCAACGGGTACGAGCAGTACTTC. Translation gives CAISESINGYEQYF. V gene TRBV10-3 combines with J gene TRBJ2-7; D is unresolved. With 0 bases removed from V and 4 bases from J, the gap between germline ends came to 10 bases. CDR3 size: 14 residues. CDR1 and CDR2 from the germline V gene are ENHRY and SYGVKD.

The chain carries TRBV13 and TRBJ1-1, with D perhaps matching TRBD1 (6 bases). CDR1 and CDR2 (germline): PRHDT, FYEKMQ (reference sequence). V was clipped by 3 bases and J by 0 bases, with 14 bases between them. This CDR3 has 16 residues. CDR3 sequence (DNA): TGTGCCAGCAGCTTGACAGGAAGGTACATGAACACTGAAGCTTTCTTT. Amino acid sequence: CASSLTGRYMNTEAFF. Full variable domain (remainder filled in from reference TRBV13 and TRBJ1-1): AAGVIQSPRHLIKEKRETATLKCYPIPRHDTVYWYQQGPGQDPQFLISFYEKMQSDKGSIPDRFSAQQFSDYHSELNMSSLELGDSALYFCASSLTGRYMNTEAFFGQGTRLTVV.

The J gene is TRBJ2-1, the V gene TRBV7-9, with 9 bases aligning to TRBD2. The CDR3 is 15 amino acids. The germline V gene has CDR1 SEHNR and CDR2 FQNEAQ (reference sequence). The V segment lost 7 bases and the J segment 3 bases; nucleotides outside the gene matches: 7. The CDR3 loop reads CASTISGGLYNEQFF. The DNA of the CDR3 is TGTGCCAGCACCATTAGCGGGGGACTCTACAATGAGCAGTTCTTC.

The chain couples TRBV5-1 to TRBJ1-6; 7 nucleotides match TRBD1. Germline lookup yields CDR1 SGHRS and CDR2 YFSETQ. The CDR3 runs to 15 residues. Trimming took 0 bases from V and 7 from J; bases not matched to a gene: 4. This CDR3 is CASSLAAGGNSPLHF. The CDR3 DNA reads TGCGCCAGCAGCTTGGCGGCAGGGGGAAATTCACCCCTCCACTTT.

The chain links TRBV3-1 (or the pseudogene TRBV3-2) to TRBJ2-5, with TRBD2 identical over 11 bases. Germline CDR1 is LGHDT and CDR2 is YNNKEL (reference sequence). The CDR3 runs to 14 residues. V shed 4 bases, J shed 5 bases, and the junction held 3 bases outside the gene matches. The CDR3 nucleotides read TGTGCCAGCAGCCTAGCGGGGGGGCCGGAGACCCAGTACTTC. This translates into CASSLAGGPETQYF.

This chain uses TRBV7-2 with TRBJ1-2; 7 nucleotides line up with TRBD1. This CDR3 spans 15 amino acids. V was clipped by 3 bases and J by 4 bases; unmatched bases: 8. Germline V gene lookup returns CDR1 SGHTA and CDR2 FQGNSA. DNA for the CDR3: TGTGCCAGCAGCTTGGTGGCAGGGGGGTTCTATGGCTACACCTTC. Translating it yields CASSLVAGGFYGYTF. Looking up the rest from reference TRBV7-2 and TRBJ1-2 gives the full variable domain: GAGVSQSPSNKVTEKGKDVELRCDPISGHTALYWYRQSLGQGLEFLIYFQGNSAPDKSGLPSDRFSAERTGGSVSTLTIQRTQQEDSAVYLCASSLVAGGFYGYTFGSGTRLTVV.

This clone was counted once. V gene TRBV19 combines with J gene TRBJ1-3; TRBD1 is a possible D gene (6 bases). This CDR3 is built from 15 residues. Trimming pared 5 bases from V and 0 bases from J, leaving 11 bases between. CDR1 is LNHDA and CDR2 is SQIVND in the germline V gene (reference sequence). The DNA of the CDR3 is TGTGCCAGTAGTCCAGACAGGAGCTCTGGAAACACCATATATTTT. Translation gives CASSPDRSSGNTIYF.

The genes are TRBV28 and TRBJ2-2; 10 positions match TRBD1. Trimming at V came to 11 bases and at J to 5 bases, leaving 5 bases not matched to a gene. This CDR3 contains 13 residues. Germline V gene sequence: CDR1 MDHEN, CDR2 SYDVKM. The CDR3 region has the DNA TGTGCCGTCCGGGACAGGGGTACCGGGGAGCTGTTTTTT. It yields the protein CAVRDRGTGELFF.

This clone has only one observation. V and J are TRBV19 and TRBJ2-2; D uncertain. The CDR3 extends over 14 amino acids. Germline V gives CDR1 LNHDA, CDR2 SQIVND (reference sequence). Trimming took 0 bases from V and 3 from J, leaving 5 bases between them. The CDR3 here is CASSIEAYTGELFF. In DNA form, the CDR3 reads TGTGCCAGTAGTATAGAAGCATACACCGGGGAGCTGTTTTTT.

The chain uses TRBV19 and TRBJ2-1; the match to TRBD2 covers 12 bases. Per germline, CDR1 LNHDA and CDR2 SQIVND (reference sequence). This CDR3 contains 15 residues. After removal of 9 bases from V and 4 bases from J, the junction contained 7 bases not matched to a gene. The CDR3 DNA reads TGTGCCAGCATACGGACTAGCGGGGATTACAATGAGCAGTTCTTC. Its protein is CASIRTSGDYNEQFF.

V is TRBV5-1 and J is TRBJ1-2, with D tentatively TRBD1 (5 bases). The CDR3 covers 15 residues. Germline CDR1 reads SGHRS; CDR2 reads YFSETQ. The V and J ends lost 0 bases and 3 bases respectively, with 12 bases between them. This chain's CDR3 is CASSLGLGRHYGYTF. The CDR3 DNA is TGCGCCAGCAGCTTGGGGCTGGGGCGTCACTATGGCTACACCTTC. Using reference TRBV5-1 and TRBJ1-2 for the parts outside the CDR3, the full variable domain is KAGVTQTPRYLIKTRGQQVTLSCSPISGHRSVSWYQQTPGQGLQFLFEYFSETQRNKGNFPGRFSGRQFSNSRSEMNVSTLELGDSALYLCASSLGLGRHYGYTFGSGTRLTVV.

The chain is built from TRBV30 and TRBJ2-5, with D possibly being TRBD1 (5 bases). This CDR3 has 12 amino acids. Germline CDR1 is GTSNPN and CDR2 is SVGIG (reference sequence). V lost 8 bases and J lost 4, with 14 bases in between. CDR3 amino acids: CAVTRVGETQYF. CDR3 sequence (DNA): TGTGCCGTAACCAGGGTCGGAGAGACCCAGTACTTC.

Written as DNA, the CDR3 is TGTGCCAGCAGCTTAGCGCAGGCTGGCCCAGGGACCCAGTACTTC. This translates into CASSLAQAGPGTQYF. V usage is TRBV7-9 and J usage is TRBJ2-5; D gene uncertain. There are 15 residues in the CDR3. Deletions cut 0 bases from V and 7 bases from J, with 15 bases between. Germline V gene lookup returns CDR1 SEHNR and CDR2 FQNEAQ (reference sequence).

In this sample, this clone turned up a few times. The chain employs TRBV27 and TRBJ2-3, with D unclear. Germline CDR1 is MNHEY and CDR2 is SMNVEV (reference sequence). V lost 10 bases and J 8 bases, leaving 4 bases between the germline ends. The CDR3 is 8 residues long. The CDR3 DNA reads as TGTGCCAACGGTACGCAGTATTTT. It translates to CANGTQYF.